This T cell receptor beta chain stems from a study of OX40 agonist ivuxolimab in advanced cancers. From germline, CDR1 is MNHNY and CDR2 SVGAGI (reference sequence). The CDR3 totals 13 residues. V was cut by 6 bases and J by 2 bases, with 10 bases left in between. Whole-study results and caveats: Some patients who did not respond also had low normalized T-cell clonal expansion. Circulating CD4+ and CD8+ T cells showed clonal expansion by week 6 at 0.1 to 3.0 mg/kg.

Points on this clone: The antigen remains unidentified. Other DNA variants within this sample encode the same CDR3.

Generated by immunoSEQ multiplex PCR, the TCRdb table keeps only in-frame clones and is missing some. Seen here are 50,000 to 55,000 clones, 70% to 90% observed once, and the top ten hold around 1.5%. The clonotype comes from an adult with an advanced solid tumor such as melanoma, head and neck, liver or kidney cancer. The chain employs TRBV6-6 and TRBJ1-1; no clear D. Source: CD4+ or CD8+ T cells sorted from blood, taken in a trial of the OX40 agonist ivuxolimab. CDR3 nucleotides: TGTGCCAGCAGCCAAGGAAGAAACACTGAAGCTTTCTTT. Amino acid sequence: CASSQGRNTEAFF.